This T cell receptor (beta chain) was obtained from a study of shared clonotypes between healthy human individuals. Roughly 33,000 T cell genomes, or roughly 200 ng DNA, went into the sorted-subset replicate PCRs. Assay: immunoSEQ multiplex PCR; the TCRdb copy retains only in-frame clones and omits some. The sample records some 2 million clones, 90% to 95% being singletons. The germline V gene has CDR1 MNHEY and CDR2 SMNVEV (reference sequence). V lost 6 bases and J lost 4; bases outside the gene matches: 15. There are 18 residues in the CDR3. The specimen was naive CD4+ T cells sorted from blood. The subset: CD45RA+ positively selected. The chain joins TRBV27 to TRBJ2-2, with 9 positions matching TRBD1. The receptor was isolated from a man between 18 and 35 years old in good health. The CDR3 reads CASRSYFGTGPSTGELFF. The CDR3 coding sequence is TGTGCCAGCAGGTCCTATTTCGGGACAGGGCCTTCCACCGGGGAGCTGTTTTTT.